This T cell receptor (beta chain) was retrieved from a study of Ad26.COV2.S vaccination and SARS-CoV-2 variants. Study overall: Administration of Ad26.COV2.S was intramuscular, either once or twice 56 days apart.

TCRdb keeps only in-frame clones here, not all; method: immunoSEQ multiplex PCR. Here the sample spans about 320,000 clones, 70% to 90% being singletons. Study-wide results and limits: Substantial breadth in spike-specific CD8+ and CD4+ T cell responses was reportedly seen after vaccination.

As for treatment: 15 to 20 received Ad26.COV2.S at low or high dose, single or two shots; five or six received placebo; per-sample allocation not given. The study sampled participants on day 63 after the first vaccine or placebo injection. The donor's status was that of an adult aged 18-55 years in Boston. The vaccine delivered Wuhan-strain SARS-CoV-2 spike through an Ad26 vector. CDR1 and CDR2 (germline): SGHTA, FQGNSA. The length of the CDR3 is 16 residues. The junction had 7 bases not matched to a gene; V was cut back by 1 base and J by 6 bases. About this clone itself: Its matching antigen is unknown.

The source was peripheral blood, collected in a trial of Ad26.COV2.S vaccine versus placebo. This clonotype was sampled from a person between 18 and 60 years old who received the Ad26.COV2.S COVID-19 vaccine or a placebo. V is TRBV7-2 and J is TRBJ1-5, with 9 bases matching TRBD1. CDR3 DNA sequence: TGTGCCAGCAGCTTAGGGGACAGGGTTTCAAGTCAGCCCCAGCATTTT. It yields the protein CASSLGDRVSSQPQHF.